This entry concerns a single T cell receptor beta chain. The antigen is unknown. PCR was performed using 60 Vbeta and 13 Jbeta primers. Per the original data handling: About 10 million shared chains were among the 80 million or so unique TCR beta chains that a later analysis counted. TCRdb's copy holds only in-frame clones and misses some; the assay was immunoSEQ multiplex PCR. V and J calls and clone size are copied from that table; D and trimming were computed from the DNA. This repertoire includes approximately 79,000 clones. The entry originates in a study of cytomegalovirus exposure and HLA in healthy donors. As for the study in general: Genetic ancestry analysis placed around four fifths of the 300 to 500 donors that were genotyped in the Caucasian-associated cluster.

Study-level results: Later on, analysis showed that most CMV-associated TCR beta chains appeared to be HLA-restricted. Cytomegalovirus status was reportedly diagnosed by the classifier with high specificity and sensitivity.

This TCR derives from a boy under 18 in good health and CMV-seronegative. Sequencing input: PBMCs.

In DNA, the CDR3 is TGCGCCAGCAGCGCCCAAGGGACTAGGCAATACAATGAGCAGTTCTTC. This translates into CASSAQGTRQYNEQFF. This rearrangement joins TRBV4-3 to TRBJ2-1, with 8 bases that match TRBD2. Per the germline V gene, CDR1 is LGHNA and CDR2 is YSLEER. The CDR3 runs 16 residues. With V trimmed by 5 bases and J by 4 bases, 10 bases remained unmatched.